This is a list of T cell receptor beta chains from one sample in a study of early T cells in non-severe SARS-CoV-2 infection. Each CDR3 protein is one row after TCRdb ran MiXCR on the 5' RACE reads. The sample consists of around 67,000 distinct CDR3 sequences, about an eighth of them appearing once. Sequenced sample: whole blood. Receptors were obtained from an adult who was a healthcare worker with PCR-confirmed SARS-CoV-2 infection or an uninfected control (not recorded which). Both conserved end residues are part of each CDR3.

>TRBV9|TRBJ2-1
CASSPRTSGSHNEQFF
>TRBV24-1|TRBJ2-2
CATSDSGGDRPAGELFF
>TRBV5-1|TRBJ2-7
CASSFVLSPSRYEQYF
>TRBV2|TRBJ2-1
CASSGRGGEQFF
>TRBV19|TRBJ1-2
CASSIGRGRSSDGYTF
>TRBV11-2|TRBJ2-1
CASSLGLAGREQFF
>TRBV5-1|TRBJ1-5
CASSPKGNQPQHF
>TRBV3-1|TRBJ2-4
CASSQRIGLGGKYF
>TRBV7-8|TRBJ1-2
CASSSQGIDGYTF
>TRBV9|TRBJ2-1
CASSPISGAYNEQFF
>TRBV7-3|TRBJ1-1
CASSFGRNTEAFF
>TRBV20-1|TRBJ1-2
CSAPRDFGGGYTF
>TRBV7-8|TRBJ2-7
CASSVGFTYEQYF
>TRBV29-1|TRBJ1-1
CSVVLQGRSTEAFF
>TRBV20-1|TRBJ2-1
CSARALAGGPDEQFF
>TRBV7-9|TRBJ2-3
CASSSNVDTQYF
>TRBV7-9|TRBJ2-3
CASSLLGLATDTQYF
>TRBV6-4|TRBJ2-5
CASSETPGTQETQYF
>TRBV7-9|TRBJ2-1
CASRLAGSDNEQFF
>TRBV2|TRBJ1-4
CASSDLLGGNEKLFF
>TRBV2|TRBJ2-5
CASKGGRQETQYF
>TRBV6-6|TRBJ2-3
CASSYSGDTQYF
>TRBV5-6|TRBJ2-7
CASSFSTEQYF
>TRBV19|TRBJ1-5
CASSMVLLSNQPQHF
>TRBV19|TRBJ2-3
CASSTPGVQASTDTQYF
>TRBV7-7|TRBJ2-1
CASSPTSGVSSYNEQFF
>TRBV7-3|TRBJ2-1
CASSLTKGNEQFF
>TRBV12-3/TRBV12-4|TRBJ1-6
CASSLKGDGSPLHF
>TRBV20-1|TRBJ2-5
CSARPPGPGAGAQYF
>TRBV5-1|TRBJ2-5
CASSTTGDRGFETQYF
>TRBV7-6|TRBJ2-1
CASSLAPLSRNEQFF
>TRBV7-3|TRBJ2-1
CASSPQGNNEQFF
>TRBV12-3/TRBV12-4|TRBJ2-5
CASSARGQETQYF
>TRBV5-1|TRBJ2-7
CASSLAGTGSYEQYF
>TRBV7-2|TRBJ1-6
CASSLASPPDNSPLHF
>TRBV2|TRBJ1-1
CASSTMNTEAFF